These 2 T cell receptor beta chains came from one sample sequenced in a study of blood T cell repertoires in COVID-19. Sequencing was performed with immunoSEQ multiplex PCR; in TCRdb, only in-frame clones are kept and a portion is missing. The data show 150,000 to 200,000 clones, about 90% seen once. Material for sequencing was PBMCs or T cells enriched from blood (not recorded which). These receptor sequences come from a human donor with acute COVID-19. The donor label of this sample is uncertain.

The table lists this clone with a few counts. V is TRBV19 and J is TRBJ2-7, with TRBD2 as a possible D gene (6 bases). From germline, CDR1 is LNHDA and CDR2 SQIVND (reference sequence). The CDR3 consists of 15 residues. V gave up 3 bases and J gave up 2 bases, with 14 bases separating them. The CDR3 DNA sequence: TGTGCCAGTAGTATTTCTGCGGGACGGACCTACGAGCAGTACTTC. Protein product: CASSISAGRTYEQYF.

This rearrangement joins TRBV24-1 to TRBJ2-1, with 8 positions matching TRBD2. The length of the CDR3 is 16 residues. CDR1 and CDR2 from the germline V gene are KGHDR and SFDVKD. Trimming cost V 3 bases and J 7 bases; bases outside gene matches: 10. CDR3 DNA: TGTGCCACCAGTGATCTGGGCGTGGCTAGCGGGAATGAGCAGTTCTTC. This sequence encodes CATSDLGVASGNEQFF.